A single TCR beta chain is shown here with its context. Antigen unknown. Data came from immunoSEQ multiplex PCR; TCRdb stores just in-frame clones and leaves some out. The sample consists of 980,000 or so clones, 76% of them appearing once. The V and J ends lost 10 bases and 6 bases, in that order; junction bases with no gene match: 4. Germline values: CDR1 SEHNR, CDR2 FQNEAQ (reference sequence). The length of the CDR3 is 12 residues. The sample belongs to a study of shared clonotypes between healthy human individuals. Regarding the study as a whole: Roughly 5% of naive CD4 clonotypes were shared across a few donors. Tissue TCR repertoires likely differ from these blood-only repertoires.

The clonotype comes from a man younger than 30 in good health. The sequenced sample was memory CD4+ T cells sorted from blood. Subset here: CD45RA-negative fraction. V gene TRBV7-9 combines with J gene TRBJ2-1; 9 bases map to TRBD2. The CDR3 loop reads CATLAGSNEQFF. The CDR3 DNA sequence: TGTGCCACTCTAGCGGGAAGCAATGAGCAGTTCTTC.